The clone carrying this T cell receptor beta chain occurred many times. Its cognate antigen is unknown. TCR alpha and beta CDR3 regions were amplified from RNA using iRepertoire nested multiplex PCR. TCRdb ran MiXCR on the multiplex PCR reads and lists one entry per CDR3 protein. The table includes roughly 100,000 distinct CDR3 sequences, about 30% detected once. Trimming left V 7 bases short and J 4 bases short, with 12 bases between. The CDR3 runs 13 residues. Looked up from germline, CDR1 is MNHNS and CDR2 is SASEGT. These data are taken from a study of glioma-infiltrating T cells. General study findings and limits: CDR3 overlap between tissue and blood was very small. Above-expected tissue-blood divergence occurred in all gliomas, most in low-grade ones.

The receptor was isolated from a human donor with low-grade glioma or glioblastoma, undergoing nonglioma brain surgery, or in good health (not recorded which). The J gene is TRBJ2-3, the V gene TRBV6-1; the D gene could be TRBD1 or TRBD2 (6 bases each). The specimen sequenced was glioma tissue, nonneoplastic brain tissue, or PBMCs (not recorded which). CDR3 sequence: CASIQGGPDTQYF. The CDR3 region has the DNA TGTGCCAGCATTCAAGGGGGGCCAGATACGCAGTATTTT.